The rows below give T cell receptor beta chains drawn from one sample of a study of cytomegalovirus exposure and HLA in healthy donors. Produced via immunoSEQ multiplex PCR; TCRdb's table is partial and in-frame only. The sample consists of 150,000 to 200,000 clones, around 73% of them appearing once. Sequences were obtained from PBMCs. The receptors were sampled from a woman younger than 30 in good health and CMV-seropositive. The CDR3 runs from the conserved cysteine through the conserved F or W. The D gene is left open where the match is weak. Only part of the rows carry a size: once, few, many, or a class if the clone is expanded.

size,V,J,D,DNA,CDR3
few,TRBV9,TRBJ1-1,NA,TGTGCCAGCAGCGCCCACCCCGGGGGGAACACTGAAGCTTTCTTT,CASSAHPGGNTEAFF
NA,TRBV28,TRBJ2-7,TRBD1,TGTGCCAGCCGTGGGCCGACAGGGACCTCCAGGTACGAGCAGTACTTC,CASRGPTGTSRYEQYF
NA,TRBV11-2,TRBJ2-5,NA,TGTGCCAGCCGATACGACCAGGGATGGGAGACCCAGTACTTC,CASRYDQGWETQYF
NA,TRBV2,TRBJ1-4,NA,TGTGCCAGCAGTCAGGGATACGAAAAACTGTTTTTT,CASSQGYEKLFF
NA,TRBV19,TRBJ1-4,NA,TGTGCCAGTAGTACCTCTTCCGCAACTAATGAAAAACTGTTTTTT,CASSTSSATNEKLFF
NA,TRBV9,TRBJ2-5,NA,TGTGCCAGCAGCGTAGGATGGGGGCCCAAAGAGACCCAGTACTTC,CASSVGWGPKETQYF
NA,TRBV5-4,TRBJ2-3,NA,TGTGCCAGCAGCTTTAAAAGCGGCACAGATACGCAGTATTTT,CASSFKSGTDTQYF
NA,TRBV30,TRBJ1-1,NA,TGTGCCTGGAGTGTACTGTCGAACACTGAAGCTTTCTTT,CAWSVLSNTEAFF
NA,TRBV5-6,TRBJ2-3,TRBD2,TGTGCCAGCAGCGCGACTAGCGGGGGGGCAGAAGATACGCAGTATTTT,CASSATSGGAEDTQYF
NA,TRBV5-6,TRBJ2-1,NA,TGTGCCAGCAGCTCCCTTTCACTAGCCGCTTCCTACAATGAGCAGTTCTTC,CASSSLSLAASYNEQFF